The TCR beta chain described here comes from a study of cytomegalovirus exposure and HLA in healthy donors. In the study overall: Inside one of the first data releases sat around 86 million unique TCRs taken from HLA-typed donors.

The germline gives CDR1 KGHSH, CDR2 LQKENI. The CDR3 is 14 amino acids. Trimming stripped 5 bases from V and 0 bases from J, with 10 bases between. In regard to this clone: What it binds is unknown.

Primers: 60 Vbeta forward and 13 Jbeta reverse. Assay: immunoSEQ multiplex PCR; the TCRdb copy retains only in-frame clones and omits some. Among roughly 150,000 clones, about two thirds were seen once, and the ten largest hold more than 9%. Study-level results: There was a cluster of highly shared sequence variants that was likely a sequencing artifact. Because they were indistinguishable, some V segments, including TRBV6-2 and TRBV6-3, were excluded. In vitro experiments confirmed that a few CMV-associated chains were specific for CMV antigens.

This chain uses TRBV18 with TRBJ1-2; TRBD1 is a possible D gene (5 bases). This receptor was identified in a man aged 25-45 years in good health and CMV-seropositive. The specimen sequenced was PBMCs. CDR3: CASSFDRPNYGYTF. The CDR3 bases are TGTGCCAGCTCATTTGACAGACCTAACTATGGCTACACCTTC. Combining the CDR3 with reference TRBV18 and TRBJ1-2 gives the whole variable domain NAGVMQNPRHLVRRRGQEARLRCSPMKGHSHVYWYRQLPEEGLKFMVYLQKENIIDESGMPKERFSAEFPKEGPSILRIQQVVRGDSAAYFCASSFDRPNYGYTFGSGTRLTVV.